These 10 T cell receptor beta chains came from one sample sequenced in a study of control samples from healthy donors and cancer patients. Measured with immunoSEQ multiplex PCR; TCRdb has only the in-frame clones, and not every one. The sample carries 230,000 or so clones, just under 95% recorded once. Sample: blood. Source of these receptors: a man in his forties or fifties in good health.

J is TRBJ1-5 and V is TRBV3-1 (or the pseudogene TRBV3-2); 9 nucleotides line up with TRBD1. The V gene end was trimmed by 1 base and the J gene end by 3 bases; junction bases not matched to a gene: 7. CDR1 and CDR2 from the germline V gene are LGHDT and YNNKEL (reference sequence). The CDR3 runs to 17 residues. The CDR3 coding sequence is TGTGCCAGCAGCCAAGGGACAGGGGAGATTAACAATCAGCCCCAGCATTTT. Translating it yields CASSQGTGEINNQPQHF.

This clone showed up just once. The genes are TRBV28 and TRBJ1-3; D gene uncertain. V lost 6 bases and J lost 0, with 9 bases in between. The CDR3 runs 14 residues. Germline V CDR1 and CDR2: MDHEN, SYDVKM. This CDR3 is CASSLLLSGNTIYF. Here the CDR3 DNA reads TGTGCCAGCAGCCTACTTCTCTCTGGAAACACCATATATTTT.

This chain joins TRBV4-3 and TRBJ2-3, with D possibly matching TRBD1 (6 bases). The CDR3 contains 15 residues. V lost 4 bases, J lost 1 base, and 12 bases lay in between. CDR1 and CDR2 from the germline V gene are LGHNA and YSLEER. The CDR3 nucleotides read TGCGCCAGCAGCCCTGGGGGCCGACGCACAGATACGCAGTATTTT. The encoded protein is CASSPGGRRTDTQYF.

Written as DNA, the CDR3 is TGTGCCAGCAGTTTACAGCTGGGTGAGCAGTTCTTC. It codes for CASSLQLGEQFF. The V gene is TRBV27, the J gene TRBJ2-1, with no clear D. Germline CDR1 and CDR2: MNHEY and SMNVEV (reference sequence). The CDR3 contains 12 residues. Trimming pared 2 bases from V and 9 bases from J, leaving 8 bases between.

V gene TRBV5-1 combines with J gene TRBJ2-7, with TRBD1 identical over 7 bases. The germline V gene has CDR1 SGHRS and CDR2 YFSETQ. Trimming cost V 0 bases and J 3 bases; bases outside gene matches: 3. This CDR3 has 14 amino acids. The chain's CDR3 is CASSLVGQLYEQYF. The CDR3 DNA follows: TGCGCCAGCAGCTTGGTGGGACAGCTCTACGAGCAGTACTTC.

A single count supports this clone. The junction differs from germline at one of its ends, possibly a read error. V is TRBV7-7 and J is TRBJ2-2, with TRBD2 identical over 7 bases. In germline, CDR1 is SSHAT, CDR2 FNYEAQ (reference sequence). The CDR3 sequence is 14 residues long. In DNA form, the CDR3 reads TGTGCTAGCAGCTCCAGGGAGGGTGCCGGGGAGCTGTTTTTT. Its protein product is CASSSREGAGELFF.

The chain combines TRBV10-3 with TRBJ2-6; 7 nucleotides align to TRBD1. The CDR3 length is 17 residues. Germline values: CDR1 ENHRY, CDR2 SYGVKD. J gave up 0 bases and V 4 bases, and 6 bases lay outside the gene matches. The CDR3 DNA reads TGTGCCATCAGTGGACAGGGACCCTACTCTGGGGCCAACGTCCTGACTTTC. Translated: CAISGQGPYSGANVLTF.

The chain links TRBV6-5 to TRBJ2-7; TRBD1 matches 9 bases. CDR1 is MNHEY and CDR2 is SVGAGI in the germline V gene. The CDR3 totals 15 residues. V dropped 6 bases and J dropped 6; count of bases not matched to a gene: 12. DNA for the CDR3: TGTGCCAGCAGCTCCGGGACAGGGCTAGTGGGCGAGCAGTACGTC. Residues: CASSSGTGLVGEQYV.

V is TRBV7-9 and J is TRBJ2-6, with D perhaps assigned TRBD1 or TRBD2 (6 bases each). CDR1 SEHNR and CDR2 FQNEAQ come from the germline V gene (reference sequence). The CDR3 spans 17 residues. V lost 3 bases, J lost 2 bases, and 14 bases lay in between. As DNA, the CDR3 is TGTGCCAGCAGCTTGGGGGCAGGAGGGGCTGGGGCCAACGTCCTGACTTTC. Its protein product is CASSLGAGGAGANVLTF.

This chain links TRBV12-2 with TRBJ2-2; TRBD1 reflects the table's D call only, with no check against the DNA. TRBV12-2 is flagged as a pseudogene. The CDR3 length is 21 residues. This CDR3 reads CASRFPFLRDRESGKAGELFF. In DNA form, the CDR3 reads TGTGCAAGTCGCTTCCCCTTTCTCCGGGACAGGGAGTCCGGGAAGGCCGGGGAGCTGTTTTTT.